This is a list of T cell receptor beta chains from one sample in a study of T cell changes during pregnancy in multiple sclerosis. Generated by immunoSEQ multiplex PCR, the TCRdb table keeps only in-frame clones and is missing some. The sample yields about 51,000 clones, 93% seen once. The specimen was peripheral blood, collected in the second trimester of pregnancy. These receptors originate from a female donor with multiple sclerosis, enrolled in a pregnancy study. The CDR3 runs from the conserved cysteine through the conserved F or W. A D gene is named only where the DNA matches it firmly. Some rows mark clone size as missing; the rest say once, few, many or name a class of expanded clone.

.	.	TRBV11-1	TRBJ2-6	CASSLRASSGANVLTF	TGTGCCAGCAGCTTGAGGGCTAGCTCTGGGGCCAACGTCCTGACTTTC
.	once	TRBV12-2	TRBJ2-3	CASEEDTQYF	TGTGCAAGTGAGGAAGATACGCAGTATTTT
TRBD1	.	TRBV29-1	TRBJ1-1	CSVQPLKDREVYTEAFF	TGCAGCGTTCAGCCCCTCAAAGACAGGGAGGTTTACACTGAAGCTTTCTTT
.	.	TRBV2	TRBJ2-3	CASSRTGSTDTQYF	TGTGCCAGCAGTCGGACTGGCAGCACAGATACGCAGTATTTT
.	.	TRBV2	TRBJ1-5	CASSGLRGNQPQHF	TGTGCCAGCAGTGGATTGAGGGGCAATCAGCCCCAGCATTTT
.	.	TRBV15	TRBJ2-1	CATSRVSGVSYNEQFF	TGTGCCACCAGCAGAGTGAGCGGAGTCTCCTACAATGAGCAGTTCTTC
.	.	TRBV6-6	TRBJ2-7	CASSYRGISYEQYF	TGTGCCAGCAGTTATAGGGGGATCTCCTACGAGCAGTACTTC
.	once	TRBV28	TRBJ2-7	CASSPPEVHSYEQYF	TGTGCCAGCAGCCCACCGGAGGTACACTCCTACGAGCAGTACTTC
TRBD1	.	TRBV2	TRBJ2-1	CASSSDRGNEQFF	TGTGCCAGCAGTTCTGACAGGGGAAATGAGCAGTTCTTC
.	.	TRBV1	TRBJ2-1	CTSSQGTSSYNEQFF	TGCACCAGCAGCCAAGGGACTAGCTCCTACAATGAGCAGTTCTTC
.	.	TRBV19	TRBJ1-5	CASNVGAGDQPQHF	TGTGCCAGTAATGTTGGGGCAGGGGATCAGCCCCAGCATTTT
TRBD1	.	TRBV4-3	TRBJ2-2	CASSQTWTGPTGELFF	TGCGCCAGCAGCCAAACTTGGACAGGGCCCACCGGGGAGCTGTTTTTT
TRBD1	.	TRBV28	TRBJ1-2	CASAMGSGGVGENTF	TGTGCCAGTGCCATGGGGTCAGGGGGCGTTGGGGAGAATACCTTC
.	.	TRBV5-6	TRBJ1-5	CASSLNQGIGNQPQHF	TGTGCCAGCAGCCTAAACCAGGGAATCGGCAATCAGCCCCAGCATTTT
TRBD1	.	TRBV5-1	TRBJ1-1	CASSSTGPTEAFF	TGCGCCAGCAGCTCGACAGGGCCGACTGAAGCTTTCTTT
TRBD2	.	TRBV19	TRBJ2-2	CASKDFSGSNTGELFF	TGTGCCAGTAAGGATTTTAGCGGGTCGAACACCGGGGAGCTGTTTTTT
.	.	TRBV5-3	TRBJ2-3	CARSLTGPARDTQYF	TGTGCCAGATCCTTGACAGGCCCGGCGCGGGATACGCAGTATTTT
.	.	TRBV13	TRBJ2-3	CASSPPSLLRDTQYF	TGTGCCAGCAGCCCTCCGTCCCTCCTCAGAGATACGCAGTATTTT
TRBD1	.	TRBV19	TRBJ1-4	CASSTRPGQGREKLFF	TGTGCCAGTAGTACGCGGCCGGGACAGGGCCGGGAAAAACTGTTTTTT
TRBD1	once	TRBV5-1	TRBJ2-7	CASSRTGTGALWHEQYF	TGCGCCAGCAGCCGAACCGGGACAGGGGCCCTATGGCACGAGCAGTACTTC